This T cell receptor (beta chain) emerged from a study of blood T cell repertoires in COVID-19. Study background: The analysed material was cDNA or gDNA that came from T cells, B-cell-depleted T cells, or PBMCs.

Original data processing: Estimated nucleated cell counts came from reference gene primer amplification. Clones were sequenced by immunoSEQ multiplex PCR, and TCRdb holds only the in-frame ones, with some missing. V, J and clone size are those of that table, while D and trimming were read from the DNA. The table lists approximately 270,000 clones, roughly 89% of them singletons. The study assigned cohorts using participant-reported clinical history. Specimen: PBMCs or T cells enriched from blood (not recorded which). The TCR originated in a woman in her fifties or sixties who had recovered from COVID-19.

This CDR3 reads CASSVAAGPNNEQFF. CDR3 sequence (DNA): TGTGCCAGCAGCGTAGCAGCGGGTCCCAACAATGAGCAGTTCTTC. V is TRBV9 and J is TRBJ2-1; tentative D call: TRBD2 (6 bases). CDR3 size: 15 residues. CDR1 and CDR2 (germline): SGDLS, YYNGEE. The V gene lost 0 bases and the J gene lost 5 bases, with 12 bases spanning the gap.